Below are 9 T cell receptor beta chains sequenced from a single sample in a study of T cells in Graves' hyperthyroidism and ophthalmopathy. TCR beta CDR3 regions were amplified from RNA. First-round RT-PCR of the TCR CDR3 relied on the HTBI primer set. Using its own MiXCR run on the multiplex PCR reads, TCRdb lists one record per CDR3 protein. The repertoire holds around 800,000 distinct CDR3 sequences, 38% seen once, with around 9.3% in the top ten. Material: blood. These receptors were collected from a man aged 18-30 years with Graves' hyperthyroidism.

This clonotype was detected only a few times. V is TRBV19 and J is TRBJ2-7; D possibly corresponds to TRBD1 (5 bases). Per germline, CDR1 LNHDA and CDR2 SQIVND (reference sequence). The length of the CDR3 is 13 residues. The germline V and J ends were trimmed by 5 bases and 4 bases, with 12 bases remaining between them. The CDR3 bases are TGTGCCAGTAGTGGGGCCGACGGTTACGAGCAGTACTTC. Residues: CASSGADGYEQYF. The full variable domain, in which reference TRBV19 and TRBJ2-7 provide the parts outside the CDR3, is DGGITQSPKYLFRKEGQNVTLSCEQNLNHDAMYWYRQDPGQGLRLIYYSQIVNDFQKGDIAEGYSVSREKKESFPLTVTSAQKNPTAFYLCASSGADGYEQYFGPGTRLTVT.

In its sample, this clonotype was seen many times. The rearrangement joins TRBV19 to TRBJ1-4; 9 bases map to TRBD1. The CDR3 is made up of 17 amino acids. The V segment lost 9 bases and the J segment 8 bases; nucleotides outside the gene matches: 19. Germline CDR1 reads LNHDA; CDR2 reads SQIVND (reference sequence). CDR3 residues: CASQAGTGFNVWEKLFF. The CDR3 coding sequence is TGTGCCAGCCAGGCCGGGACAGGGTTCAATGTTTGGGAAAAACTGTTTTTT.

The chain is built from TRBV19 and TRBJ2-5; 7 bases are shared with TRBD2. The V segment lost 5 bases and the J segment 4 bases; nucleotides outside the gene matches: 7. The CDR3 consists of 14 residues. Germline lookup yields CDR1 LNHDA and CDR2 SQIVND (reference sequence). DNA for the CDR3: TGTGCCAGTAGTCCTGAATGGGGGGGAGAGACCCAGTACTTC. Protein sequence: CASSPEWGGETQYF.

Details on this clonotype: This may be a read error, as it is one base from a much larger clone. This sequence joins TRBV29-1 and TRBJ1-1, with D possibly being TRBD1 (5 bases). Trimming cost V 5 bases and J 1 base, with 17 bases left between them. CDR3 length: 15 amino acids. The V gene's germline CDR1 is SQVTM and CDR2 ANQGSEA. The CDR3 DNA reads as TGCAGCGTTACGGGACGGATGAACGGGAACACTGAAGCTTTCTTT. Translating gives CSVTGRMNGNTEAFF.

This clonotype was seen only a few times. The V call is TRBV6-5, the J call TRBJ2-5; D uncertain. Trimming took 6 bases from V and 4 from J, leaving 9 bases between them. The CDR3 is 12 residues long. In germline, CDR1 is MNHEY, CDR2 SVGAGI. This CDR3 is CASSIPRETQYF. CDR3 DNA: TGTGCCAGCAGCATCCCCCGAGAGACCCAGTACTTC.

The rearrangement joins TRBV7-2 to TRBJ2-3, with D tentatively TRBD2 (5 bases). Germline assignment: CDR1 SGHTA and CDR2 FQGNSA. The CDR3 has 14 residues. The ends were cut back, 1 base at V and 11 bases at J, with 16 bases in the middle. The CDR3 bases are TGTGCCAGCAGCTTAGTATCGGCCTATGAGGGGCAGTATTTT. Its protein is CASSLVSAYEGQYF.

V gene TRBV29-1 combines with J gene TRBJ2-5; the D call may be TRBD1 or TRBD2 (6 bases each). Per germline, CDR1 SQVTM and CDR2 ANQGSEA. The CDR3 is 12 residues long. Trimming removed 6 bases at V and 11 bases at J, with 19 bases between. In DNA form, the CDR3 reads TGCAGCGTGGGGGGCATAACCGGGGAGCAGTACTTC. This translates into CSVGGITGEQYF.

This chain uses TRBV12-3 or TRBV12-4 with TRBJ1-3, with D uncertain. The V end lost 4 bases, the J end lost 0 bases, and 10 bases lay between the germline ends. This CDR3 is built from 15 residues. CDR3 region: CASSSFSGSGNTIYF. For the CDR3, the DNA is TGTGCCAGCAGTTCCTTTTCAGGCTCTGGAAACACCATATATTTT.

The rearrangement links TRBV6-6 to TRBJ1-4, with D unclear. This CDR3 is built from 14 residues. V gave up 6 bases and J gave up 4 bases, with 12 bases separating them. Germline V gives CDR1 MNHNY, CDR2 SVGAGI (reference sequence). CDR3 loop: CASSAQEINEKLFF. In DNA, the CDR3 is TGTGCCAGCAGCGCCCAGGAAATTAATGAAAAACTGTTTTTT.